The present T cell receptor beta chain was sequenced within a study of T cell changes during pregnancy in multiple sclerosis. The table came from immunoSEQ multiplex PCR; TCRdb's copy has only in-frame clones and leaves some out. There are more than 70,000 clones in the sample; 93% occur only once, and roughly 2.5% lies in the top ten. V was clipped by 0 bases and J by 7 bases, with 23 bases between them. Germline V gene data show CDR1 as SGHDT and CDR2 as YYEEEE. There are 17 residues in the CDR3. This sequence joins TRBV5-6 and TRBJ2-7; D might be TRBD1 (6 bases). The sequence came from a female donor with multiple sclerosis, enrolled in a pregnancy study. Material: peripheral blood, obtained in the second trimester of pregnancy. CDR3 sequence: CASSLDAWDTSAREQYF. As DNA, the CDR3 is TGTGCCAGCAGCTTGGACGCATGGGACACCTCAGCGCGGGAGCAGTACTTC.